A selection of T cell receptor beta chains follows, all from one sample in a study of blood T cell repertoires in COVID-19. Repertoires were generated with immunoSEQ multiplex PCR, while TCRdb's copy carries only in-frame clones and drops some. The data hold roughly 140,000 clones, with almost 80% observed a single time. Sequencing was performed on peripheral blood. The origin of the receptors is a man aged 45-65 years with active or convalescent COVID-19. The CDR3 runs from the conserved cysteine through the conserved F or W. Each record gives: J gene, clone size, V gene, CDR3 protein. Clone sizes are given selectively: once, few, many, or a class where the clone is expanded.

TRBJ2-7 | once | TRBV5-1 | CASSLGGPSFVDEQYF
TRBJ2-5 | NA | TRBV5-6 | CASSLALEEGRQGETQYF
TRBJ1-2 | NA | TRBV11-2 | CASSSLTGGQRGYTF
TRBJ1-6 | NA | TRBV2 | CASRNRVDSPLHF
TRBJ2-1 | few | TRBV28 | CASSPGQGSYNEQFF
TRBJ2-5 | NA | TRBV28 | CASSYTGETQYF
TRBJ2-2 | NA | TRBV27 | CATNQGSNTGELFF
TRBJ1-2 | NA | TRBV19 | CASSKDRIYGYTF
TRBJ1-5 | NA | TRBV6-2/TRBV6-3 | CASSWETGEDQPQHF
TRBJ2-7 | NA | TRBV7-9 | CASSPGRTAHEQYF
TRBJ2-1 | once | TRBV30 | CAWSSLTVEQFF
TRBJ1-2 | NA | TRBV29-1 | CSVVGQENYGYTF
TRBJ2-3 | few | TRBV30 | CAWSDGRSTDTQYF
TRBJ2-3 | NA | TRBV5-4 | CASSRELTGLYTDTQYF
TRBJ1-1 | NA | TRBV29-1 | CSANMDTHTEAFF
TRBJ1-2 | NA | TRBV3-1/TRBV3-2 | CAFGRQGYGYTF
TRBJ2-1 | many | TRBV6-1 | CASSESPWVAGASHEQFF
TRBJ2-7 | NA | TRBV29-1 | CSAILTSGSHEQYF
TRBJ1-1 | NA | TRBV19 | CASSIAVVSNTEAFF
TRBJ1-6 | NA | TRBV9 | CASGRRGNSPLHF
TRBJ1-2 | NA | TRBV3-1/TRBV3-2 | CASSLGRGYTF
TRBJ2-1 | NA | TRBV10-3 | CAISDKEKRGEQFF
TRBJ2-3 | NA | TRBV19 | CASSIYHKGHTDTQYF
TRBJ1-6 | NA | TRBV2 | CASSGGQGSPLHF
TRBJ1-2 | NA | TRBV30 | CAWRDGPGSPRLYYGYTF
TRBJ2-7 | NA | TRBV9 | CASSTSGTSGEQYF
TRBJ1-2 | NA | TRBV5-1 | CASSLGDREYGYTF
TRBJ1-2 | NA | TRBV3-1/TRBV3-2 | CASSQDHTGPYGYTF
TRBJ2-2 | few | TRBV6-5 | CASTSGRIDTGELFF
TRBJ1-4 | NA | TRBV5-3 | CARSLSTATNEKLFF
TRBJ1-5 | few | TRBV6-6 | CASSYSNRGNQPQHF
TRBJ1-6 | NA | TRBV27 | CASSWGRDRGSPLHF
TRBJ1-1 | NA | TRBV30 | CAWETGTEAFF
TRBJ2-6 | NA | TRBV5-1 | CASSFFIQGQAYSGANVLTF
TRBJ1-2 | NA | TRBV5-8 | CASSTGGTNYGYTF
TRBJ1-1 | NA | TRBV19 | CASGTGDTEAFF
TRBJ2-4 | NA | TRBV7-6 | CASSPRLAGGLAKNIQYF
TRBJ1-5 | NA | TRBV6-1 | CASSEAVKGTHQPQHF
TRBJ2-1 | NA | TRBV19 | CASTFAQFLASGGSYNEQFF
TRBJ2-7 | NA | TRBV11-2 | CASSFGTATYEQYF
TRBJ2-7 | NA | TRBV7-8 | CASSLTYPGSGNYEQYF
TRBJ1-5 | NA | TRBV19 | CASSFFDRGDGNQPQHF
TRBJ2-7 | NA | TRBV27 | CASSLVGQDEEQYF
TRBJ2-5 | NA | TRBV27 | CASITWDRGRETQYF
TRBJ1-6 | NA | TRBV5-6 | CASSLGVSPLHF
TRBJ2-5 | few | TRBV7-2 | CASSFTQAGGYQETQYF
TRBJ1-1 | NA | TRBV18 | CASSPLTGATEAFF
TRBJ1-2 | NA | TRBV27 | CASSFKGGPYGYTF
TRBJ1-1 | NA | TRBV11-2 | CASSATGGSTEAFF
TRBJ1-5 | NA | TRBV29-1 | CSVQGTGNQPQHF
TRBJ1-2 | NA | TRBV5-1 | CASSVQNPNYGYTF